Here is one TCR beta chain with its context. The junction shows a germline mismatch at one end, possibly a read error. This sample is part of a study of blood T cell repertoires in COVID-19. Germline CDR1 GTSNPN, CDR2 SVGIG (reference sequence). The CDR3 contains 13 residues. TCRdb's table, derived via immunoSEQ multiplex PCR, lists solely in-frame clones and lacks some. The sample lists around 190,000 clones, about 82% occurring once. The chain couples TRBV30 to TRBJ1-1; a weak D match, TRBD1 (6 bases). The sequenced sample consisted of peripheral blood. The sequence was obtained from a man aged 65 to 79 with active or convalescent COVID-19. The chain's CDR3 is CARRRTANTEAFF. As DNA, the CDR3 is TGTGCCCGGAGGAGGACAGCCAACACTGAAGCTTTCTTT.